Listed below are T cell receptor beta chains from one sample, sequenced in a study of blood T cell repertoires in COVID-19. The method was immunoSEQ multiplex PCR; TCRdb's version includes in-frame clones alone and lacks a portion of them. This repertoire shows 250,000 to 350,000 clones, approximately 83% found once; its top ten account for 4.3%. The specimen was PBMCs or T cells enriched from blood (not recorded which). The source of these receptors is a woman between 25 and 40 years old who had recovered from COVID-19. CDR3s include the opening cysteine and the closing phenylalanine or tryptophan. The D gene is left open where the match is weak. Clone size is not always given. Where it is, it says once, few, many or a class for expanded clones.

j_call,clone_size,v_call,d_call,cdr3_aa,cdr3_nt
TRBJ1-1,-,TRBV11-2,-,CASRSGGGGTEAFF,TGTGCCAGCCGAAGTGGAGGGGGAGGGACTGAAGCTTTCTTT
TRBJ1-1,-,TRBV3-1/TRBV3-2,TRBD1,CASSQDLTGTSTEAFF,TGTGCCAGCAGCCAAGATTTGACAGGGACATCCACTGAAGCTTTCTTT
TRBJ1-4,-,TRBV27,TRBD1,CASSFDRGGGEKLFF,TGTGCCAGCAGTTTCGACAGGGGGGGAGGTGAAAAACTGTTTTTT
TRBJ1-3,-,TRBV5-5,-,CASSHSYGSGNTIYF,TGTGCCAGCAGCCACTCTTACGGGTCTGGAAACACCATATATTTT
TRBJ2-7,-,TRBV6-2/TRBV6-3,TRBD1,CASSWTTGGYEQYF,TGTGCCAGCAGTTGGACGACAGGGGGCTACGAGCAGTACTTC
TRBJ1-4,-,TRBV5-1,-,CASSSPPGEKLFF,TGCGCCAGCAGCTCACCCCCGGGTGAAAAACTGTTTTTT
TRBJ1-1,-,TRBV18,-,CASSPWTPGDVMNTEAFF,TGTGCCAGCTCACCCTGGACGCCAGGGGATGTGATGAACACTGAAGCTTTCTTT
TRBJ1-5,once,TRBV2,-,CASSAQGINQPQHF,TGTGCCAGCAGTGCACAGGGCATCAATCAGCCCCAGCATTTT
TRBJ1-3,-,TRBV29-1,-,CSVDRWESGNTIYF,TGCAGCGTTGATCGTTGGGAGTCTGGAAACACCATATATTTT
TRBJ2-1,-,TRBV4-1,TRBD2,CASSQEGLAGGRNEQFF,TGCGCCAGCAGCCAAGAGGGACTAGCGGGAGGGAGAAATGAGCAGTTCTTC
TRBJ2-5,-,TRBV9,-,CASSVGPDWETQYF,TGTGCCAGCAGCGTAGGGCCAGATTGGGAGACCCAGTACTTC
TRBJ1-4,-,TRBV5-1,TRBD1,CASSLGTGTWEKLFF,TGCGCCAGCAGCTTGGGGACAGGAACTTGGGAAAAACTGTTTTTT
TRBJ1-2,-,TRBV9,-,CASSVATGGDYGYTF,TGTGCCAGCAGCGTAGCTACGGGGGGCGACTATGGCTACACCTTC
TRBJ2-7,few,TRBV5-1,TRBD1,CASSLGTGGYEQYF,TGCGCCAGCAGCTTGGGGACAGGGGGCTACGAGCAGTACTTC
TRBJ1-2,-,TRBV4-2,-,CASSHLTARANYGYTF,TGTGCCAGCAGCCATTTAACAGCAAGAGCTAACTATGGCTACACCTTC
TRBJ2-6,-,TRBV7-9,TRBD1,CASSLGTGASGANVLTF,TGTGCCAGCAGCTTGGGGACAGGAGCCTCTGGGGCCAACGTCCTGACTTTC
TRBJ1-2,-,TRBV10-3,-,CAITRDFYGYTF,TGTGCCATCACTCGGGACTTCTATGGCTACACCTTC
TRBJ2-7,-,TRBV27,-,CASSFRGIDYEQYF,TGTGCCAGCAGTTTTAGAGGGATCGATTACGAGCAGTACTTC
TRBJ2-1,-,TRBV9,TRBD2,CASSPLSGGSYNEQFF,TGTGCCAGCAGCCCCCTTAGCGGGGGATCCTACAATGAGCAGTTCTTC
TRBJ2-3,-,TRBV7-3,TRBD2,CASSSHSGRALALSTDTQYF,TGTGCCAGCAGCTCACATAGCGGGAGGGCCCTCGCTTTGAGCACAGATACGCAGTATTTT
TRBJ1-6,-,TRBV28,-,CASSMPTRQRQPYNSPLHF,TGTGCCAGCAGTATGCCGACTAGACAGCGACAGCCCTATAATTCACCCCTCCACTTT
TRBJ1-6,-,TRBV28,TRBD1,CASSSRTGTNSPLHF,TGTGCCAGCAGTTCCAGGACAGGTACCAATTCACCCCTCCACTTT
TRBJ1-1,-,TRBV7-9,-,CASSDYSEAFF,TGTGCCAGCAGCGACTACAGTGAAGCTTTCTTT
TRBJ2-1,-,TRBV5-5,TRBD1,CASSSNPGQGADEQFF,TGTGCCAGCAGCTCGAATCCGGGACAGGGGGCCGATGAGCAGTTCTTC
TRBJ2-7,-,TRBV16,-,CASSQNVWGGDEQYF,TGTGCCAGCAGCCAAAATGTTTGGGGAGGAGACGAGCAGTACTTC
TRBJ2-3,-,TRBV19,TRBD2,CASSGRATGTDTQYF,TGTGCCAGTAGCGGGAGGGCCACGGGCACAGATACGCAGTATTTT
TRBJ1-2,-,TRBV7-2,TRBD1,CASNLDRAAYGYTF,TGTGCCAGCAATTTAGACAGGGCCGCCTATGGCTACACCTTC
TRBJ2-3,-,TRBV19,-,CASSIGVGLDTQYF,TGTGCCAGTAGTATAGGAGTCGGGTTAGATACGCAGTATTTT
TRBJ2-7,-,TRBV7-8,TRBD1,CASSLAWVGTGWYEQYF,TGTGCCAGCAGCTTAGCGTGGGTAGGGACAGGGTGGTACGAGCAGTACTTC
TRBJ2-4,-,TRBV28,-,CASSLEAGAKNIQYF,TGTGCCAGCAGTTTAGAAGCGGGAGCCAAAAACATTCAGTACTTC
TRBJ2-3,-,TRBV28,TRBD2,CASSSPALASGGGDTQYF,TGTGCCAGCAGTTCTCCCGCTCTCGCTAGCGGGGGAGGAGATACGCAGTATTTT
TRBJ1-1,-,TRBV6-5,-,CASSYSEMNTEAFF,TGTGCCAGCAGTTACTCGGAGATGAACACTGAAGCTTTCTTT
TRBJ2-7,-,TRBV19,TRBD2,CASSITSGSSYEQYF,TGTGCCAGTAGTATCACCAGCGGGAGCTCCTACGAGCAGTACTTC
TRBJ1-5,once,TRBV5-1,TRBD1,CASRSGTGINQPQHF,TGCGCCAGCCGTTCCGGGACAGGGATTAATCAGCCCCAGCATTTT
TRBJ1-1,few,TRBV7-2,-,CASSRAASTEAFF,TGTGCCAGCAGCCGCGCCGCCTCCACTGAAGCTTTCTTT
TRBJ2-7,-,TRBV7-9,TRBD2,CASSRAGDLYEQYF,TGTGCCAGCAGCCGAGCGGGGGACCTCTACGAGCAGTACTTC